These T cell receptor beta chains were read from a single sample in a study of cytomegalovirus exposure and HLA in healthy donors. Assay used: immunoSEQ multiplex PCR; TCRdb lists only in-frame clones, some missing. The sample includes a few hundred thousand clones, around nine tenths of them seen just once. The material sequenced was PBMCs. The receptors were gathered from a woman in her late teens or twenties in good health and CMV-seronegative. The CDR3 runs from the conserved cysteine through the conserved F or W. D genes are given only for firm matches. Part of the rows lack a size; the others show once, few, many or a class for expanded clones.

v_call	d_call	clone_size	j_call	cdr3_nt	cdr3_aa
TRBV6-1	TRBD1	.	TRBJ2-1	TGTGCCAGCAACCCCTTGACAGGGGGCAATGAGCAGTTCTTC	CASNPLTGGNEQFF
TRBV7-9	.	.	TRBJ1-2	TGTGCCAGCAGCTTAGACAGGGCGGGCTACACCTTC	CASSLDRAGYTF
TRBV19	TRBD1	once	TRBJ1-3	TGTGCCAGTAGTTCGACAGGGGGCTCCGGAAACACCATATATTTT	CASSSTGGSGNTIYF
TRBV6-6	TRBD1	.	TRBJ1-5	TGTGCCAGCAGGAAGGACAGGCCTCAGCCCCAGCATTTT	CASRKDRPQPQHF
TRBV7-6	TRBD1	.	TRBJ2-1	TGTGCCAGCAGCTTAGGACAGGGGTTTTACAATGAGCAGTTCTTC	CASSLGQGFYNEQFF
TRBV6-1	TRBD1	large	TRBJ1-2	TGTGCCAGCAGTGAAGTTACAGGGGGCAGCGGGGGCTACACCTTC	CASSEVTGGSGGYTF
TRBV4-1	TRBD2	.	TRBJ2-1	TGCGCCAGCAGCCAATTAAATAGCGGGCCCGCCTACAATGAGCAGTTCTTC	CASSQLNSGPAYNEQFF
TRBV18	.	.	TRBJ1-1	TGTGCCAGCTCACCAATTGCGGAGGTGAACACTGAAGCTTTCTTT	CASSPIAEVNTEAFF
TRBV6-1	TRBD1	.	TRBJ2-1	TGTGCCAGCAGTGGGCAGGGGGCTATGAAGGGGTTCTTC	CASSGQGAMKGFF
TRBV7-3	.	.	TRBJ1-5	TGTGCCAGCAGCTTACCCACCCGACCGGGGTGGCCCCAGCATTTT	CASSLPTRPGWPQHF
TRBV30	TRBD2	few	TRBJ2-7	TGTGCCTGGAGTGTACGACTAGCGGGATCCTACGAGCAGTACTTC	CAWSVRLAGSYEQYF
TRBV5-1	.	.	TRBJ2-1	TGCGCCAGCAGCCCCCGGGACACTTATTACAATGAGCAGTTCTTC	CASSPRDTYYNEQFF
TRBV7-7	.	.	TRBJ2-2	TGTGCCAGCAGATTAGACACCTCGAACACCGGGGAGCTGTTTTTT	CASRLDTSNTGELFF
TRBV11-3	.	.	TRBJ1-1	TGTGCCAGCAGCTTAGGCGGAGACACTGAAGCTTTCTTT	CASSLGGDTEAFF
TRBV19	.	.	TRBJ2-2	TGTGCCAGTAGTAGTCTCGTAGGGGAGCTGTTTTTT	CASSSLVGELFF
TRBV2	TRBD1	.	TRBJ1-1	TGTGCCAGCAGTGTGGGACAGATGAACACTGAAGCTTTCTTT	CASSVGQMNTEAFF
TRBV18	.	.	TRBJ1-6	TGTGCCAGCTCACCAATGGCGGCTGCACATTCACCCCTCCACTTT	CASSPMAAAHSPLHF
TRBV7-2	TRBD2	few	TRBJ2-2	TGTGCCAGCAGCCGGAGCGGGATTCCAATTTGGGCCGGGGAGCTGTTTTTT	CASSRSGIPIWAGELFF
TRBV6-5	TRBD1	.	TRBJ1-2	TGTGCCAGCGGAGACAGGGAGAACTATGGCTACACCTTC	CASGDRENYGYTF
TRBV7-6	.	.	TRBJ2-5	TGTGCCAGCAGCTCCCGTGGTAGCGGACAAGAGACCCAGTACTTC	CASSSRGSGQETQYF
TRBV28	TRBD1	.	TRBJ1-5	TGTGCCAGCAGAGAGACAGGGATAAGCAATCAGCCCCAGCATTTT	CASRETGISNQPQHF
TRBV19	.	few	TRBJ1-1	TGTGCCAGTAGTATTAGGCAGGGGCGGAACACTGAAGCTTTCTTT	CASSIRQGRNTEAFF
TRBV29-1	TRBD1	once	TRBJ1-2	TGCAGCGTTATAGACAGGGACCAGGGCTACACCTTC	CSVIDRDQGYTF
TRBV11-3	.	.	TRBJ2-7	TGTGCCAGCAGCTCGAGACTAGTTACCTACGAGCAGTACTTC	CASSSRLVTYEQYF
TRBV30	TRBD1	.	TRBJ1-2	TGTGCCTGGGACTCCGACAGGGGCTATAACTATGGCTACACCTTC	CAWDSDRGYNYGYTF
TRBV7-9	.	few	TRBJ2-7	TGTGCCAGCAGCTACACAGAAACCTACGAGCAGTACTTC	CASSYTETYEQYF
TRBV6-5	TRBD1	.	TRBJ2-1	TGTGCCAGCAGTTACGGGGGACAGCCCTACAATGAGCAGTTCTTC	CASSYGGQPYNEQFF
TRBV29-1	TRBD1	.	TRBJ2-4	TGCAGCGTTGAGGGTCGGGACAGAAAAAACATTCAGTACTTC	CSVEGRDRKNIQYF
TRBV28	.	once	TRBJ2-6	TGTGCCAGCAGTTTATGGGTGGGGCTCTCTGGGGCCAACGTCCTGACTTTC	CASSLWVGLSGANVLTF
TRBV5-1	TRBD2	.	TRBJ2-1	TGCGCCAGCAGCTTGATGGTAGCGGGGGTCTCCCTTAGCTCCTACAATGAGCAGTTCTTC	CASSLMVAGVSLSSYNEQFF
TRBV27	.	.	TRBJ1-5	TGTGCCAGCAGTTCCCTCGCGAGTAGCAATCAGCCCCAGCATTTT	CASSSLASSNQPQHF
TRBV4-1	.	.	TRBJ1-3	TGCGCCAGCAGCCCTCGAGGAGGGAGAGGGAACACCATATATTTT	CASSPRGGRGNTIYF
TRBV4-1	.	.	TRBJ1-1	TGCGCCAGCAGCCAAGACGCAGGGGCCTTCACTGAAGCTTTCTTT	CASSQDAGAFTEAFF
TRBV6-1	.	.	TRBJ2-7	TGTGCCAGCAGTGTTCGGATCCAGGGGACCTACGAGCAGTACTTC	CASSVRIQGTYEQYF
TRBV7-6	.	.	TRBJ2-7	TGTGCCAGCAGCTTAGATGGTGACAGGGAGGTTCTGTGG	CASSLDGDREVLW
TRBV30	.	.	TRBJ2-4	TGTGCCTGGAGTGCACTATGGTCTCTAGCCAAAAACATTCAGTACTTC	CAWSALWSLAKNIQYF
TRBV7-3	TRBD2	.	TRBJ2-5	TGTGCCAGCAGCTTAATTGGCGGGGGAGGTTTAGAGACCCAGTACTTC	CASSLIGGGGLETQYF
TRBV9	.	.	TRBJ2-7	TGTGCCAGCAGCCCCAGTAGCGGCTACGAGCAGTACTTC	CASSPSSGYEQYF
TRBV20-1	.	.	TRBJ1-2	TGCAGTGCTAGTTCTCAGGATGGCTACACCTTC	CSASSQDGYTF
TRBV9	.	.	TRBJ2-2	TGTGCCAGCAGCGGCTCGCGGCTGACGAACACCGGGGAGCTGTTTTTT	CASSGSRLTNTGELFF
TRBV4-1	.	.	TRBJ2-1	TGCGCCAGCAGCCCCGCGGTAGTAAATGAGCAGTTCTTC	CASSPAVVNEQFF
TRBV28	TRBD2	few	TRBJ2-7	TGTGCCAGCAGTACCCGGACTAGCGGGGGATTCTACGAGCAGTACTTC	CASSTRTSGGFYEQYF
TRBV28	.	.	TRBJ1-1	TGTGCCAGCAGTCCCCACCTGACATCCATTGAAGCTTTCTTT	CASSPHLTSIEAFF
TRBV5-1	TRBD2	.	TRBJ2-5	TGCGCCAGCAGCTTGGCTGGGACTATGACTATAGAGACCCAGTACTTC	CASSLAGTMTIETQYF
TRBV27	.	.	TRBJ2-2	TGTGCCAGCGGGTGGAGCACCGGGGAGCTGTTTTTT	CASGWSTGELFF
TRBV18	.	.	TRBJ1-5	TGTGCCAGCTCATCGTCTATAGGGGATCAGCCCCAGCATTTT	CASSSSIGDQPQHF
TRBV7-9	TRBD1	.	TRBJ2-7	TGTGCCAGCGGCCATCCGGGACAGGGCTCCTACGAGCAGTACTTC	CASGHPGQGSYEQYF
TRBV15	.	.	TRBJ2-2	TGTGCCACCAGCAGAGATTTTCCGAGTACCGGGGAGCTGTTTTTT	CATSRDFPSTGELFF
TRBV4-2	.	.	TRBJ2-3	TGTGCCAGCAGTTCCGGGACAGATACGCAGTATTTT	CASSSGTDTQYF
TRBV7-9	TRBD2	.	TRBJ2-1	TGTGCCAGCAGCCCGGGACTAGCGCGGGTCGGGGAGCAGTTCTTC	CASSPGLARVGEQFF
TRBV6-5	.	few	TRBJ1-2	TGTGCCAGCAGTCGCGCAACAGGGTTTTGGCATGGCTACACCTTC	CASSRATGFWHGYTF
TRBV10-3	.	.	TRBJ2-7	TGTGCCATCAGTGAGGCGCACGAGCAGTACTTC	CAISEAHEQYF
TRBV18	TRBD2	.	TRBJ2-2	TGTGCCAGCCGCAGTCTAGCGGGAGACGGGGAGCTGTTTTTT	CASRSLAGDGELFF
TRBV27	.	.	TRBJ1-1	TGTGCCAGCTTGAGGGTCCCGTTCTTGAACACTGAAGCTTTCTTT	CASLRVPFLNTEAFF
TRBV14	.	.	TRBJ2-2	TGTGCCAGCAGCCTAAGACTAGGGAACACCGGGGAGCTGTTTTTT	CASSLRLGNTGELFF
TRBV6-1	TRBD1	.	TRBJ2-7	TGTGCCAGCAGTGAAGGTGGACAGGGATACTTC	CASSEGGQGYF
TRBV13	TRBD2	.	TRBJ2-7	TGTGCCAGCAGCTCAACTGTTTTGCGAGCGGGAGGGTCCTACGAGCAGTACTTC	CASSSTVLRAGGSYEQYF